This T cell receptor (beta chain) appears in the sequencing data of a study of blood T cell repertoires in COVID-19. Study details: Sources were T cells, B-cell-depleted T cells, or PBMCs; the material itself was cDNA or gDNA.

The V end was cut by 9 bases, the J end by 8 bases, with 11 bases between. Germline values: CDR1 SGDLS, CDR2 YYNGEE. The CDR3 extends over 11 amino acids. Here immunoSEQ multiplex PCR was the method, and the copy in TCRdb shows in-frame clones only, minus some. The sample has around 60,000 clones, over 85% seen once. This receptor was taken from a man in his sixties with acute or convalescent COVID-19. The genes are TRBV9 and TRBJ2-2; the D is unclear. The sample was peripheral blood. The CDR3 region has the DNA TGTGCCACCGAATCGAGGGGGGAGCTGTTTTTT. The encoded protein is CATESRGELFF.